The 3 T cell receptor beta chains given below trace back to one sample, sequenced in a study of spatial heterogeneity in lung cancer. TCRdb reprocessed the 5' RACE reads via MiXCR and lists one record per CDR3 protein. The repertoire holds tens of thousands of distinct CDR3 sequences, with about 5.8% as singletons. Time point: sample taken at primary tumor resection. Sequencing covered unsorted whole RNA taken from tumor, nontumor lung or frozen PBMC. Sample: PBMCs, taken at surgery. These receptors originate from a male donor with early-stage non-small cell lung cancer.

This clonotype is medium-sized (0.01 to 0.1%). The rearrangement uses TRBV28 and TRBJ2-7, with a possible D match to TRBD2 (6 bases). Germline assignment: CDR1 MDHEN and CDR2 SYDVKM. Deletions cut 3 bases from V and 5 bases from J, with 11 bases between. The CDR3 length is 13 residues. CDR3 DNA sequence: TGTGCCAGCAGTTTTGCTAGCGCCGACGAGCAGTACTTC. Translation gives CASSFASADEQYF.

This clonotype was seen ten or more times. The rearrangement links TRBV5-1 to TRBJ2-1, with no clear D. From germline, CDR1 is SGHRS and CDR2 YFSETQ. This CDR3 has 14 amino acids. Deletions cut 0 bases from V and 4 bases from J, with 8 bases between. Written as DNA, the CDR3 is TGCGCCAGCAGCTTGGGTGGGGAATACAATGAGCAGTTCTTC. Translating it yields CASSLGGEYNEQFF.

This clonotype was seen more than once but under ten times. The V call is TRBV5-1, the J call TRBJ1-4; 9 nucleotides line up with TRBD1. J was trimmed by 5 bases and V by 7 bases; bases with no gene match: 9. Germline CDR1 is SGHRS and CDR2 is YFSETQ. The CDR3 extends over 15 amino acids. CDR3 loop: CASQKDRGRNEKLFF. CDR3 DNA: TGCGCCAGCCAGAAGGACAGGGGAAGAAATGAAAAACTGTTTTTT.